The sequence of this T cell receptor (beta chain) was determined in a study of blood T cell repertoires in COVID-19 (dated by TCRdb to 2018 to 2020). Broadly, across the study: Samples from collaborators originated in the United States, Italy and Spain and spanned both the acute and convalescent phases of COVID-19. The sample metadata nearly always contained a de-identified subject ID, COVID-19 status, age in years and sex. The dataset comprised deeply sampled blood TCRbeta repertoires from subjects exposed to, actively infected with, or recovered from COVID-19. The repertoires were made available in a free public database intended to serve as a resource for research on the immune response to SARS-CoV-2. The samples were drawn from two sources: the first 160 participants of the ongoing ImmuneRACE study, and 1,200 or so subjects contributed by 6 global collaborators. The material from the prospective study consisted of cDNA or gDNA derived from T cells, B-cell-depleted T cells, or PBMCs. HLA class I and class II types, where available, came from metadata supplied by the sample provider rather than from assay-based typing. Results and caveats for the whole study, not just this receptor: The quantity of clinical and demographic metadata differed by source and by participant and was supplied without curation.

The germline V gene sets CDR1 to SQVTM and CDR2 to ANQGSEA. V sheds 6 bases and J sheds 0 bases, leaving 12 bases between their ends. The CDR3 goes from the cysteine to the phenylalanine over 13 residues. Only the CDR3 DNA stays, 39 bases, in frame from base 1. Turning to this clone: Its target antigen remains unknown. The record has no base qualities; no much larger clone is one base away.

In the prospective study, participants were roughly 18 to 89 years old, resided in 24 geographic areas of the United States, and were enrolled through a virtual design. In the prospective study, cohorts were assigned on the basis of participant-reported clinical history obtained from a screening survey and a study questionnaire. For ImmuneRACE Cohort 3, a participant was defined as recovered based on two consecutive negative NP/OP PCR tests, clearance by a healthcare professional, or resolution of symptoms. Each participant in the prospective study had whole blood, serum and a nasopharyngeal or oropharyngeal swab collected by mobile phlebotomists. Prospective study participants could optionally give additional blood draws and questionnaires over a roughly two-month period. Before DNA extraction, prospective study blood samples were shipped either frozen or at room temperature. TCRbeta CDR3 regions were amplified from genomic DNA by means of the immunoSEQ Assay, a bias-controlled multiplex PCR. The paper's data handling went like this. Nucleated cell counts per sample were estimated from amplification of reference gene primers within the assay. To quantify the absolute abundance of each unique TCRbeta CDR3 rearrangement, sequence reads were collapsed and filtered. For each sample, productive Simpson clonality was calculated as the square root of Simpson's diversity index across productive rearrangements. TCRdb re-hosts the immuneACCESS table, in-frame sequences only. Its copies lack some clones; in the studies checked, an unresolved V gene accounts for under half of them, and the cause for the rest is not known. V, J and clone size were drawn from that table, and D and trimming were deduced from the DNA. The sample profile shows 220,000 or so clones; roughly four fifths of them were found once. Jointly, the top ten make up approximately 3.6% of the sample.

The clonotype was recovered from an older woman who had recovered from COVID-19. The chain couples TRBV29-1 to TRBJ2-7; confidence is insufficient to name the D gene. Input material: PBMCs or T cells enriched from blood (not recorded which). This receptor has the CDR3 CSVQLTSSYEQYF. The base sequence is TGCAGCGTACAACTAACAAGCTCCTACGAGCAGTACTTC.